This paragraph reports one T cell receptor (beta chain). Clones were sequenced by immunoSEQ multiplex PCR, and TCRdb holds only the in-frame ones, with some missing. The sample yields roughly 150,000 clones, 79% seen once. The data were obtained in a study of blood T cell repertoires in COVID-19. Study information: PBMCs, B-cell-depleted T cells, or T cells were the source of the cDNA or gDNA that made up the material.

V was clipped by 1 base and J by 8 bases; unmatched bases: 7. The V gene's germline CDR1 is LNHDA and CDR2 SQIVND (reference sequence). The CDR3 loop spans 14 amino acids. Material for sequencing was PBMCs or T cells enriched from blood (not recorded which). This sequence originates from a woman in her seventies in a cohort exposed to, infected with or recovered from COVID-19 (not recorded which). The rearrangement uses TRBV19 and TRBJ1-2, with 7 bases identical to TRBD1. The CDR3 DNA reads as TGTGCCAGTAGTATAGTAAAAGGGGGCGGCGGCTACACCTTC. As protein: CASSIVKGGGGYTF.